A selection of T cell receptor beta chains follows, all from one sample in a study of blood T cell repertoires in COVID-19. This table comes from immunoSEQ multiplex PCR, and its TCRdb copy is limited to in-frame clones, with some not included. The table lists more than 25,000 clones, about 94% of them singletons. The specimen sequenced was peripheral blood. These receptors were obtained from a human donor with active COVID-19. The donor label of this sample is uncertain. Each CDR3 is given with its conserved first and last residue. Each record gives: clone size, D gene, V gene, J gene, CDR3 protein, CDR3 DNA. A D gene is named only where the DNA matches it firmly. The size field is filled for only some rows; it gives once, few, many or a size class.

NA,NA,TRBV6-6,TRBJ2-7,CASSGTGIGEQYF,TGTGCCAGCAGTGGAACAGGGATAGGCGAGCAGTACTTC
NA,TRBD2,TRBV7-8,TRBJ2-3,CASSHTASGTDTQYF,TGTGCCAGCAGCCACACCGCTAGCGGAACAGATACGCAGTATTTT
NA,NA,TRBV19,TRBJ2-1,CASSILGGNPGNEQFF,TGTGCCAGTAGTATACTGGGCGGGAACCCAGGGAATGAGCAGTTCTTC
NA,TRBD2,TRBV7-6,TRBJ2-2,CASSSYGTSGANTGELFF,TGTGCCAGCAGCTCCTACGGGACTAGCGGAGCGAACACCGGGGAGCTGTTTTTT
NA,NA,TRBV7-2,TRBJ2-1,CASSSNGGGGDEQFF,TGTGCCAGCAGCTCCAATGGAGGGGGGGGAGATGAGCAGTTCTTC
NA,NA,TRBV28,TRBJ1-4,CASIGQEEEKLFF,TGTGCCAGCATAGGGCAGGAGGAAGAAAAACTGTTTTTT
NA,TRBD2,TRBV27,TRBJ2-2,CASSPSSGSWPGELFF,TGTGCCAGCAGTCCCTCTAGCGGGAGTTGGCCCGGGGAGCTGTTTTTT
NA,NA,TRBV6-1,TRBJ1-2,CASSEYGVYGYTF,TGTGCCAGCAGTGAATACGGAGTCTATGGCTACACCTTC
NA,TRBD2,TRBV7-9,TRBJ2-3,CASSMGLAGVDTQYF,TGTGCCAGCAGCATGGGACTAGCGGGAGTTGATACGCAGTATTTT
NA,TRBD1,TRBV9,TRBJ2-5,CASSPGTGLETQYF,TGTGCCAGCAGCCCCGGGACAGGGCTTGAGACCCAGTACTTC
NA,NA,TRBV7-9,TRBJ2-3,CASSSGVGRAADTQYF,TGTGCCAGCAGCTCGGGGGTTGGCAGGGCGGCAGATACGCAGTATTTT
NA,TRBD1,TRBV27,TRBJ1-2,CASSLRRGQGNYGYTF,TGTGCCAGCAGTTTACGGAGGGGGCAGGGTAACTATGGCTACACCTTC
NA,TRBD2,TRBV6-2/TRBV6-3,TRBJ2-1,CASSPRGLAGSNEQFF,TGTGCCAGCAGTCCCCGGGGACTAGCGGGGTCCAATGAGCAGTTCTTC
once,TRBD1,TRBV5-6,TRBJ1-4,CASSMQGGLTNEKLFF,TGTGCCAGCAGCATGCAAGGGGGCCTAACTAATGAAAAACTGTTTTTT
NA,TRBD1,TRBV18,TRBJ2-5,CASSPGQGAGQETQYF,TGTGCCAGCTCACCCGGACAGGGGGCTGGACAAGAGACCCAGTACTTC
NA,NA,TRBV7-9,TRBJ1-2,CASSLEVPYGYTF,TGTGCCAGCAGCCTCGAGGTGCCCTATGGCTACACCTTC
NA,TRBD1,TRBV5-1,TRBJ1-1,CASSLAVDRDEAFF,TGCGCCAGCAGCTTGGCCGTTGACAGGGATGAAGCTTTCTTT
NA,NA,TRBV19,TRBJ1-6,CASSPRQRWPLHF,TGTGCCAGTAGTCCGCGACAGCGATGGCCCCTCCACTTT
few,NA,TRBV12-3/TRBV12-4,TRBJ1-1,CASIYREGTEAFF,TGTGCCAGCATCTACAGGGAAGGGACTGAAGCTTTCTTT
NA,NA,TRBV3-1/TRBV3-2,TRBJ1-2,CASSPRDLGGYTF,TGTGCCAGCAGCCCCCGGGACTTGGGAGGCTACACCTTC
NA,NA,TRBV5-1,TRBJ1-2,CASTRDTYSFYGYTF,TGCGCCAGCACCCGGGACACTTACTCCTTCTATGGCTACACCTTC
NA,TRBD2,TRBV28,TRBJ2-1,CASSILAGGYNEQFF,TGTGCCAGCAGTATACTAGCGGGAGGGTACAATGAGCAGTTCTTC
once,TRBD2,TRBV5-1,TRBJ2-7,CASSLAGGGPHEQYF,TGCGCCAGCAGCTTGGCTGGGGGAGGGCCCCACGAGCAGTACTTC
NA,NA,TRBV29-1,TRBJ1-1,CSADGGWDRVGLNTEAFF,TGCAGCGCCGACGGGGGGTGGGATCGGGTTGGCCTGAACACTGAAGCTTTCTTT
NA,NA,TRBV6-5,TRBJ2-3,CASGGRSDTQYF,TGTGCCAGCGGGGGGAGGTCAGATACGCAGTATTTT
NA,TRBD2,TRBV6-6,TRBJ2-2,CASSLPLAGPGELFF,TGTGCCAGCAGTCTCCCCCTAGCGGGACCCGGGGAGCTGTTTTTT
NA,NA,TRBV30,TRBJ1-2,CAWKNLGTYGYTF,TGTGCCTGGAAAAATCTCGGGACATATGGCTACACCTTC
NA,NA,TRBV10-3,TRBJ2-3,CAISEAAVQYF,TGTGCCATCAGTGAGGCAGCGGTACAGTATTTT
NA,NA,TRBV11-2,TRBJ2-1,CASSLISRRGQFF,TGTGCCAGCAGCTTGATCTCTCGAAGGGGGCAGTTCTTC
NA,TRBD2,TRBV7-8,TRBJ2-1,CASSLWSLRTSGRRKPHEQFF,TGTGCCAGCAGCCTATGGTCCCTAAGGACTAGCGGGAGGAGGAAGCCACATGAGCAGTTCTTC
NA,NA,TRBV6-5,TRBJ1-2,CTSSPFPNYGYTF,TGTACCAGCAGTCCGTTCCCCAACTATGGCTACACCTTC
NA,NA,TRBV28,TRBJ1-2,CASSSPQARSGYTF,TGTGCCAGCAGCAGCCCCCAAGCTAGATCTGGCTACACCTTC
once,TRBD2,TRBV12-5,TRBJ2-7,CASAPGGTGGTYEQYF,TGTGCTAGTGCCCCGGGGGGGACGGGAGGGACCTACGAGCAGTACTTC
NA,TRBD1,TRBV11-2,TRBJ1-5,CASSSWGGTGGYSNQPQHF,TGTGCCAGCAGCTCCTGGGGGGGGACAGGGGGCTATAGCAATCAGCCCCAGCATTTT
NA,NA,TRBV7-2,TRBJ1-2,CASSLSAGGSFRYGYTF,TGTGCCAGCAGCTTATCGGCTGGTGGGAGCTTCCGCTATGGCTACACCTTC